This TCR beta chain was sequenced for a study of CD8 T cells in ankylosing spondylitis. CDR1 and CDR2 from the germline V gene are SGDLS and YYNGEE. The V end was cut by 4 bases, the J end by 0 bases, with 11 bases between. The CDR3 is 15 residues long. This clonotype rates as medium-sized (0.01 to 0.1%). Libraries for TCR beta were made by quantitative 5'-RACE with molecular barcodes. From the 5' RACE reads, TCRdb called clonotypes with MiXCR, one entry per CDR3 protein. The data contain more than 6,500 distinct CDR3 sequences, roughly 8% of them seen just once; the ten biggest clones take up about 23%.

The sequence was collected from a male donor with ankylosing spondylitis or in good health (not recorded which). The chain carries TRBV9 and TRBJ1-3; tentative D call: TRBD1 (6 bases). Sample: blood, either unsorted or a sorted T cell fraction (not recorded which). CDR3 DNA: TGTGCCAGCAGCCCTGACAGGATCTCTGGAAACACCATATATTTT. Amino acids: CASSPDRISGNTIYF.